This TCR beta chain was identified in a study of identical twins. TCRdb analysed the 5' RACE reads with MiXCR anew, one entry per CDR3 protein. The sample carries about 260,000 distinct CDR3 sequences, roughly 7% recorded once. The germline CDR1 and CDR2 sequences are SGHRS and YFSETQ. Trimming left V 0 bases short and J 8 bases short, with 12 bases between. This CDR3 is built from 15 residues. This clonotype came up a few times. Its antigen is unidentified. General observations from the study: The models gave estimates that fell short of the out-of-frame TCR alpha sharing seen in monozygotic twins.

The sample also formed part of further work on yellow fever vaccine responses in identical twins.

V and J are TRBV5-1 and TRBJ1-6, with D possibly matching TRBD1 (5 bases). Sequencing was carried out using memory (CD45RO+) T cells sorted from blood. This receptor was obtained from a woman under 30 in good health. The CDR3 nucleotides read TGCGCCAGCAGCTTGGCGGCCAGGGAAGATTCACCCCTCCACTTT. It specifies CASSLAAREDSPLHF.